This entry lists 2 T cell receptor beta chains sequenced from one sample in a study of blood T cell repertoires in COVID-19. Here immunoSEQ multiplex PCR was the method, and the copy in TCRdb shows in-frame clones only, minus some. The sample carries roughly 100,000 clones, approximately 90% recorded once. Sequenced input: peripheral blood. These TCRs come from a woman aged 45-60 years with COVID-19, enrolled during active disease.

The chain employs TRBV2 and TRBJ2-1; D may be TRBD2 (6 bases). V lost 6 bases, J lost 6 bases, and 9 bases lay in between. Germline V gene lookup returns CDR1 SNHLY and CDR2 FYNNEI. CDR3 length: 12 residues. The CDR3 region has the DNA TGTGCCAGCAGAGGCGGGGTCAATGAGCAGTTCTTC. Translating gives CASRGGVNEQFF.

V and J are TRBV4-1 and TRBJ2-1; 14 positions match TRBD2. V lost 1 base, J lost 7 bases, and 0 bases stayed unmatched. The CDR3 length is 15 residues. Germline V gene data show CDR1 as MGHRA and CDR2 as YSYEKL. CDR3 in DNA: TGCGCCAGCAGCCAAGGGACTAGCGGGGGGAATGAGCAGTTCTTC. Its protein is CASSQGTSGGNEQFF.